Included here is one T cell receptor (beta chain) sequence, with context. Which antigen it targets is not known. Base qualities were left out, and no much larger clone turns up one base away. The record originates from a study of T cell repertoires in cytomegalovirus infection (dated by TCRdb to between 2018 and 2020). Regarding the study in general: Donor HLA type was relevant to the analysis, because carriage of CMV infection together with the matching HLA type was indicated by public TCR beta signatures.

Findings and caveats that apply to the study as a whole: Carriers of CMV infection plus the relevant HLA type were discriminated by the cumulative frequency of public TCR beta family members in the study cohort and in an independent approximately 340-donor cohort. In the ex vivo response, HLA-C-restricted CMV-specific TCR beta clonotypes were dominant, and in two of eight donors the single most frequent clonotype came from this HLA-C-restricted group.

Inclusive of the bounding cysteine and phenylalanine, the CDR3 is 13 residues long. Here the CDR3 DNA is all that survives: 39 bases in frame from base 1. V is cut by 2 bases and J by 3 bases, and the space between the germline ends is 10 bases. CDR1 and CDR2 (SQVTM, ANQGSEA) derive from the germline V gene. The instrument given in TCRdb is Illumina HiSeq 1500. TCRdb handled the public reads itself, with Q25 trimming in fastp and clone calling in MiXCR, and kept productive beta chains. Rows merge per CDR3 protein into single entries with the most common DNA and genes. For this sample the table gives roughly 230,000 distinct CDR3 sequences, of which around 12% were detected only once. The top ten clonotypes cover approximately 1.8% of the sample.

Recombination linked TRBV29-1 to TRBJ1-1, with the D segment identity uncertain. Material: PBMCs. The sequence was obtained from a human donor in good health (CMV status not recorded). Some clones in this sample may be carry-over from other donors' samples. CDR3 sequence: CSVERSPDTEAFF. The nucleotide sequence reads TGCAGCGTTGAAAGATCCCCCGACACTGAAGCTTTCTTT.